This TCR beta chain was found in a study of human T cells and chemical hapten exposure (dated by TCRdb to about 2021). In terms of the full investigation: For sensitization, 2% DPC in acetone was applied to a roughly 2 cm by roughly 2 cm area of upper inner arm skin. Throughout the roughly 24-week study period, patients were also given weekly therapeutic DPC doses on the scalp. Patch tests used Finn chambers with 0.01% DPC on the upper back, scored after 6 days by International Contact Dermatitis Research Group standards. Most of the patients in the cohort were female, and the cohort covered alopecia areata with under or over 50% scalp involvement, alopecia totalis and alopecia universalis. The libraries were sequenced as a pool, and the TCR yield per sample differed mostly because of small variations in library volumes within the pool. Peripheral blood TCR repertoire changes were tracked in vivo in alopecia patients during primary and secondary sensitization to the hapten diphenylcyclopropenone (DPC). Blood was sampled from patients pre-sensitization (week 0) and at 2, 6 and about 24 weeks after DPC sensitization. Under 30 alopecia patients gave blood for TCR sequencing at one to four time points (pre-sensitization, 2, 6 and 24 weeks). Overall study outcomes, separate from this receptor: A positive correlation was found between the number of PT1 expanded TCRs and patch test score, with significance reached at thresholds 8, 16 and 32 but not 4. The number of TCRs above 1 in 1000 frequency did not change with DPC sensitization; there was no evidence of global repertoire structure alterations. After repeated subsampling, changes were observed in the strength of the expansion versus patch-test correlation and in the threshold at which the correlation became significant. Significantly more large CDR3 similarity clusters were formed by expanded TCRs than by pre-sensitization or healthy control sets, consistent with antigen-driven responses. All patients had alopecia, a presumed autoimmune disease, so their immune response might differ from that of healthy individuals.

This clonotype was picked up many times. The antigen it binds to is not known. Base qualities are not provided; no much larger clone lies one nucleotide away. Library method: RACE. These reads were obtained on a NextSeq 500. During library preparation, unique molecular identifiers were attached to individual cDNA molecules so that TCRs could be counted quantitatively and reproducibly. Both TCR alpha and TCR beta chains were sequenced from each blood RNA sample. The authors processed their data as follows. A median of roughly 98,000 TCRs per sample was observed, with a range of 23,224 to 690,600. The Decombinator software suite was used to annotate V, J and CDR3 in the TCR reads. For PS versus PT1 abundance plots, all samples were subsampled to the same number of TCRs (28,000). Expanded TCRs were defined as absent before sensitization and observed at least eight times at the 2-week time point. TCRdb reran the public reads through fastp at Q25 and MiXCR, keeping productive beta chains. Entries are consolidated by CDR3 protein sequence, retaining the most common genes and DNA. These V and J calls rely on TCRdb rather than the paper's analysis. In this sample the table shows 35,000 to 50,000 distinct CDR3 sequences, under 12% of which occur a single time. Jointly, the top ten make up less than 6.5% of the sample.

The time point label, read with the paper, signifies: pre-sensitization, week 0. The treatment or condition label of this sample denotes: therapeutic diphenylcyclopropenone sensitization with weekly scalp DPC. At each patch-test visit, blood was drawn before the patch test was applied. Patients were eligible if aged 18 to 70, diagnosed with alopecia and judged suitable for DPC therapy, and pregnant patients were excluded. Total RNA was extracted from unfractionated whole blood that had been collected in Tempus Blood RNA tubes. Trimming costs V 1 base and J 4 bases, and their ends lie 16 bases apart. CDR1 and CDR2, per the germline V gene (reference sequence), are LGHDT and YNNKEL. The CDR3 has 16 amino acids, counting the end cysteine and phenylalanine. Only CDR3 DNA is held: 48 bases, read in frame from base 1.

The sequencing used whole blood, collected in connection with sensitization to the hapten diphenylcyclopropenone (DPC). The source is a young man with alopecia areata. Some clones in this sample may be carry-over from other donors' samples. The chain is assembled from TRBV3-1 and TRBJ1-2; a tentative D match to TRBD1 spans 6 bases. This receptor carries the CDR3 CASSQGSSGTLYGYTF. The DNA reads as follows: TGTGCCAGCAGCCAAGGCTCTTCCGGGACACTCTATGGCTACACCTTC. Reference TRBV3-1 and TRBJ1-2 genes cover what lies past the CDR3, so the full variable domain is DTAVSQTPKYLVTQMGNDKSIKCEQNLGHDTMYWYKQDSKKFLKIMFSYNNKELIINETVPNRFSPKSPDKAHLNLHINSLELGDSAVYFCASSQGSSGTLYGYTFGSGTRLTVV.